This T cell receptor (beta chain) was retrieved from a study of blood T cell repertoires in COVID-19. Study at large: Specimens from acute and convalescent COVID-19 originated in the United States, Italy and Spain. PBMCs, B-cell-depleted T cells, or T cells provided the cDNA or gDNA that made up the material.

Authors' methods: It was from reference gene primer amplification that nucleated cell counts were estimated. Profiling relied on immunoSEQ multiplex PCR, and the TCRdb table lists in-frame clones only, not all of them. The V and J calls and clone size are taken from that table; D and trimming were inferred from the DNA. Of approximately 500,000 clones in the sample, around 85% were seen once. The trim removed 3 bases at V and 11 bases at J, leaving 5 bases unmatched. The CDR3 consists of 12 residues. This chain links TRBV12-3 or TRBV12-4 with TRBJ1-1, with TRBD1 matching 8 bases. This clonotype was sampled from a human donor in a cohort sampled during active COVID-19. Sequencing was carried out using peripheral blood. CDR3 coding DNA: TGTGCCAGCAGTTTCACACAGGGGGGGGCTTTCTTT. Translation gives CASSFTQGGAFF.